Below, 17 T cell receptor beta chains from the same sample are listed, as sequenced in a study of TIL therapy for anti-PD-1-resistant metastatic lung cancer. The immunoSEQ assay was v3. Data came from immunoSEQ multiplex PCR; TCRdb stores just in-frame clones and leaves some out. The data contain about 50,000 clones, about three quarters of them seen just once; the ten biggest clones take up roughly 5.6%. Indicated time point: pre-treatment sample, taken before nivolumab and TIL therapy. The tumor samples were excised metastases, mostly pleural nodules or supraclavicular lymph nodes. This sample comprised tumor tissue, obtained at baseline. The receptors originated from a person aged 30 to 80 with non-small cell lung cancer.

The rearrangement links TRBV10-3 to TRBJ2-1; D gene unclear. This CDR3 has 12 amino acids. V lost 8 bases to trimming and J lost 5 bases, with 10 bases between them. Germline CDR1 reads ENHRY; CDR2 reads SYGVKD. CDR3 DNA: TGTGCCATCGTAGGTCCAGACAATGAGCAGTTCTTC. This sequence encodes CAIVGPDNEQFF.

This chain connects TRBV30 to TRBJ1-6; D remains unclear. Trimming pared 1 base from V and 4 bases from J, leaving 8 bases between. Germline V CDR1 and CDR2: GTSNPN, SVGIG (reference sequence). The CDR3 is 14 residues long. The CDR3 DNA is TGTGCCTGGAGTGCGGCAGTTTATAATTCACCCCTCCACTTT. This translates into CAWSAAVYNSPLHF.

This chain connects TRBV5-1 to TRBJ2-3; D is uncertain. The length of the CDR3 is 18 residues. The germline V gene encodes CDR1 SGHRS and CDR2 YFSETQ. With 0 bases removed from V and 1 base from J, the gap between germline ends came to 18 bases. CDR3 in amino acids: CASSLGTLQGDGTDTQYF. The CDR3 DNA is TGCGCCAGCAGCTTGGGGACCCTTCAAGGAGACGGCACAGATACGCAGTATTTT.

The V and J genes are TRBV5-6 and TRBJ1-3; 8 bases fit TRBD1. The V segment lost 2 bases and the J segment 2 bases; nucleotides outside the gene matches: 6. This CDR3 has 16 amino acids. The germline V gene encodes CDR1 SGHDT and CDR2 YYEEEE. The CDR3: CASSFWTGMTGNTIYF. For the CDR3, the DNA is TGTGCCAGCAGCTTCTGGACAGGGATGACTGGAAACACCATATATTTT.

The V gene is TRBV5-1, the J gene TRBJ1-1; maybe TRBD1 (5 bases). CDR1 is SGHRS, CDR2 YFSETQ, per germline. The length of the CDR3 is 14 residues. Trimming cost V 2 bases and J 0 bases, with 8 bases left between them. CDR3 DNA: TGCGCCAGCAGCTTCCGGACATTGAACACTGAAGCTTTCTTT. It is translated as CASSFRTLNTEAFF.

This clone appeared a few times. The chain employs TRBV5-1 and TRBJ2-5; no definite D call. The CDR3 covers 13 residues. The V and J ends lost 0 bases and 5 bases respectively, with 8 bases between them. Germline V gene lookup returns CDR1 SGHRS and CDR2 YFSETQ. CDR3 in amino acids: CASSLGAEETQYF. The CDR3, as DNA: TGCGCCAGCAGCTTGGGGGCAGAGGAGACCCAGTACTTC.

The rearrangement joins TRBV6-5 to TRBJ2-1; no definite D call. V was trimmed by 3 bases and J by 5 bases, leaving 14 bases between them. Germline V CDR1 and CDR2: MNHEY, SVGAGI. The CDR3 loop spans 15 amino acids. The CDR3 loop is CASSYSLQNNNEQFF. The CDR3 DNA reads as TGTGCCAGCAGTTATTCTCTTCAGAATAACAATGAGCAGTTCTTC.

The chain has TRBV5-4 and TRBJ2-3; the D gene is possibly TRBD2 (5 bases). V lost 0 bases and J lost 5, with 10 bases in between. The CDR3 is made up of 14 amino acids. Germline V lookup: CDR1 SGHNT, CDR2 YYREEE (reference sequence). The CDR3 sequence: CASSLAEGRDTQYF. The CDR3 DNA sequence: TGTGCCAGCAGCTTGGCCGAGGGTAGAGATACGCAGTATTTT.

The chain has TRBV7-9 and TRBJ1-4; D call uncertain. This CDR3 spans 15 amino acids. Trimming cost V 1 base and J 8 bases, with 14 bases left between them. Germline CDR1 and CDR2: SEHNR and FQNEAQ (reference sequence). CDR3 sequence reads: CASSLDRLFSEKLFF. The CDR3 region has the DNA TGTGCCAGCAGCTTAGACCGGTTATTTAGCGAAAAACTGTTTTTT.

Here the CDR3 DNA reads TGTGCCACCCAGGGGGTCAACCTGGAGGACACCATATATTTT. Residues: CATQGVNLEDTIYF. V usage is TRBV11-2 and J usage is TRBJ1-3, with TRBD1 matching over 7 bases. V lost 10 bases and J lost 8; bases outside the gene matches: 14. CDR3 length: 14 residues. In germline, CDR1 is SGHAT, CDR2 FQNNGV.

The rearrangement joins TRBV7-8 to TRBJ2-5, with D maybe TRBD2 (6 bases). V lost 2 bases, J lost 5 bases, and 15 bases lay in between. Germline V gene data show CDR1 as SGHVS and CDR2 as FQNEAQ. The CDR3 has 15 amino acids. The CDR3 loop is CASSLILGRPETQYF. CDR3 in DNA: TGTGCCAGCAGCTTAATCTTGGGGAGGCCGGAGACCCAGTACTTC.

The V gene is TRBV5-6, the J gene TRBJ1-5, with TRBD1 as a possible D gene (5 bases). CDR3 length: 14 residues. Germline V gives CDR1 SGHDT, CDR2 YYEEEE. The ends were cut back, 3 bases at V and 5 bases at J, with 12 bases in the middle. The CDR3 nucleotides are TGTGCCAGCAGCTATACAGGTATCGATCAGCCCCAGCATTTT. It is translated as CASSYTGIDQPQHF.

The CDR3 DNA reads TGTGCCAGCAGTCCCCCACCCCCAGTTACAGATACGCAGTATTTT. It is translated as CASSPPPPVTDTQYF. The V gene is TRBV6-5, the J gene TRBJ2-3; D remains ambiguous. Germline V gives CDR1 MNHEY, CDR2 SVGAGI. This CDR3 has 15 amino acids. V lost 5 bases to trimming and J lost 3 bases, with 15 bases between them.

This chain uses TRBV11-2 with TRBJ1-3; D not certain. Trimming pared 0 bases from V and 0 bases from J, leaving 6 bases between. The germline V gene has CDR1 SGHAT and CDR2 FQNNGV. The CDR3 runs to 15 residues. The CDR3 region is CASSLEWSSGNTIYF. DNA for the CDR3: TGTGCCAGCAGCTTAGAATGGAGCTCTGGAAACACCATATATTTT.

V is TRBV30 and J is TRBJ1-2; D not resolved. Germline V gene sequence: CDR1 GTSNPN, CDR2 SVGIG (reference sequence). The CDR3 spans 13 residues. Trimming stripped 0 bases from V and 10 bases from J, with 15 bases between. In DNA form, the CDR3 reads TGTGCCTGGAGTGTAGGGCGGGCGATAGACTACACCTTC. Encoded protein: CAWSVGRAIDYTF.

Turning to this clone: One end of the junction varies from germline; a read error may be responsible. The chain couples TRBV7-7 to TRBJ2-3, with 8 nucleotides matching TRBD2. This CDR3 has 15 residues. In germline, CDR1 is SSHAT, CDR2 FNYEAQ (reference sequence). The CDR3 DNA reads TGTGCTAGCAGCCTGTCGGGGGGGAGCACAGATACGCAGTATTTT. Residues: CASSLSGGSTDTQYF.

J is TRBJ2-3 and V is TRBV9, with D perhaps matching TRBD1 (6 bases). The CDR3 runs to 16 residues. With 0 bases removed from V and 2 bases from J, the gap between germline ends came to 13 bases. Germline assignment: CDR1 SGDLS and CDR2 YYNGEE. CDR3 sequence: CASSVEGGRATDTQYF. The CDR3 bases are TGTGCCAGCAGCGTAGAAGGGGGAAGGGCCACAGATACGCAGTATTTT. The whole variable domain, filled in from reference TRBV9 and TRBJ2-3, reads DSGVTQTPKHLITATGQRVTLRCSPRSGDLSVYWYQQSLDQGLQFLIQYYNGEERAKGNILERFSAQQFPDLHSELNLSSLELGDSALYFCASSVEGGRATDTQYFGPGTRLTVL.